The entry below gives a single T cell receptor (beta chain) sequence along with its context. This specimen comes from a study of T cells in Graves' hyperthyroidism and ophthalmopathy. Amplification of TCR beta CDR3 regions used RNA as the template. During a first-round RT-PCR of the TCR CDR3, the HTBI primer set was used. TCRdb reanalysed the multiplex PCR reads using MiXCR and keeps one entry per CDR3 protein. The table includes about 300,000 distinct CDR3 sequences, roughly 18% detected once. A Clinical Activity Score of at least 3, a NOSPECS grade of at least 4 and a duration under 3 months were recorded in the ophthalmopathy patients. The receptor was derived from a man over 45 with Graves' ophthalmopathy. Sample: blood.

CDR3 sequence: CASNFGLHPGGADTQYF. As DNA, the CDR3 is TGTGCCAGCAACTTTGGTTTGCACCCGGGGGGCGCAGATACGCAGTATTTT. The gene calls are TRBV13 and TRBJ2-3, with D perhaps TRBD2 (7 bases). V dropped 7 bases and J dropped 4 bases, with 24 bases sitting between them. Germline assignment: CDR1 PRHDT and CDR2 FYEKMQ (reference sequence). CDR3 length: 17 amino acids.